The rows below give T cell receptor beta chains drawn from one sample of a study of human T cells and chemical hapten exposure. TCRdb reprocessed the 5' RACE reads with MiXCR, giving one entry per CDR3 protein. The top ten hold about 3% of the sample, which has fewer than 150,000 distinct CDR3 sequences, around 20% seen once. These receptors all come from a human donor in good health. Each CDR3 is given with its conserved first and last residue. Fields, in order: V gene, J gene, CDR3 protein.

V: TRBV3-1
J: TRBJ1-5
CDR3: CASSQDRGQGTQPQHF

V: TRBV27
J: TRBJ2-3
CDR3: CASGFQVLRDTQYF

V: TRBV4-1
J: TRBJ2-1
CDR3: CASSLSLAGHARNEQFF

V: TRBV12-3/TRBV12-4
J: TRBJ1-2
CDR3: CASRARHRGYYGYTF

V: TRBV29-1
J: TRBJ1-3
CDR3: CSVSRAFSGNTIYF

V: TRBV20-1
J: TRBJ1-5
CDR3: CSAVDNQPQHF

V: TRBV27
J: TRBJ1-1
CDR3: CASSALDSTRGTEAFF

V: TRBV5-6
J: TRBJ2-1
CDR3: CASSLVRRDNEQFF

V: TRBV27
J: TRBJ2-6
CDR3: CASSLVGTEALFANVLTF

V: TRBV18
J: TRBJ2-1
CDR3: CASSPSGPHNEQFF

V: TRBV4-1
J: TRBJ1-2
CDR3: CASGDLYGYTF

V: TRBV6-5
J: TRBJ2-6
CDR3: CASRADTRSGANVLTF

V: TRBV28
J: TRBJ1-2
CDR3: CASSSLLTGGRGYTF

V: TRBV6-1
J: TRBJ2-3
CDR3: CASSSKRDIDTQYF

V: TRBV5-5
J: TRBJ2-3
CDR3: CASSSRERLTDTQYF

V: TRBV11-2
J: TRBJ1-4
CDR3: CASSLPRQGGGKLFF

V: TRBV4-2
J: TRBJ2-3
CDR3: CASRPDRGRADTQYF

V: TRBV7-9
J: TRBJ2-3
CDR3: CASSPLDRRDTQYF

V: TRBV19
J: TRBJ1-1
CDR3: CASSMGGGSNTEAFF

V: TRBV10-3
J: TRBJ2-1
CDR3: CAISESSGRSIYNEQFF

V: TRBV29-1
J: TRBJ1-5
CDR3: CSVGQGDQPQHF

V: TRBV7-9
J: TRBJ2-1
CDR3: CASSLGTSGNGEQFF

V: TRBV3-1
J: TRBJ2-1
CDR3: CASRQGHESYNEQFF

V: TRBV20-1
J: TRBJ1-2
CDR3: CSARTGRILNYGYTF

V: TRBV5-8
J: TRBJ2-1
CDR3: CASSAGLASYNEQFF

V: TRBV5-5
J: TRBJ2-7
CDR3: CASSGGPGSRTGSSYEQYF